Listed here is a single T cell receptor (beta chain). The antigen remains undetermined. Patients with autoimmune history or systemic immunosuppression were excluded. The V gene's germline CDR1 is SEHNR and CDR2 FQNEAQ (reference sequence). V lost 5 bases, J lost 5 bases, and 12 bases lay in between. This CDR3 contains 14 residues. The method was immunoSEQ multiplex PCR; TCRdb's version includes in-frame clones alone and lacks a portion of them. The table has some 58,000 clones, about 85% seen once. This sample was included in a study of OX40 agonist ivuxolimab in advanced cancers. Background on the study: Dose-escalation patients suffered from hepatocellular carcinoma, melanoma, renal cell or head and neck cancer.

Notes on the study in general: No antigen was identified for the clonally expanded peripheral T cells. Averaging showed that CD8+ T cells had more expanded clones than CD4+ did.

This specimen was CD4+ or CD8+ T cells sorted from blood, taken in a trial of the OX40 agonist ivuxolimab. The receptor comes from an adult with an advanced solid tumor such as melanoma, head and neck, liver or kidney cancer. The chain employs TRBV7-9 and TRBJ2-2; D not resolved. This CDR3 is CASSEAVGTGELFF. CDR3 nucleotides: TGTGCCAGCAGCGAGGCCGTGGGTACCGGGGAGCTGTTTTTT.